This T cell receptor beta chain derives from a study of TIL therapy for anti-PD-1-resistant metastatic lung cancer. V was clipped by 1 base and J by 0 bases, with 10 bases between them. CDR3 length: 16 residues. Looked up from germline, CDR1 is MGHRA and CDR2 is YSYEKL. The libraries were made with immunoSEQ v3. Produced via immunoSEQ multiplex PCR; TCRdb's table is partial and in-frame only. The sample carries roughly 26,000 clones, over 55% recorded once. As to time point: pre-treatment sample, taken before nivolumab and TIL therapy. The tumor samples were excised metastases, mostly pleural nodules or supraclavicular lymph nodes. Stage 4 NSCLC adults joined between late 2017 and 2020. This clone is categorized as medium-sized.

The sample in question was tumor tissue, obtained at baseline. The chain recombines TRBV4-1 with TRBJ2-1; no clear D gene. The receptor comes from a person aged 25-80 years with non-small cell lung cancer. This CDR3 reads CASSQGVGNSYNEQFF. The CDR3 DNA reads as TGCGCCAGCAGCCAAGGTGTTGGTAACTCCTACAATGAGCAGTTCTTC.